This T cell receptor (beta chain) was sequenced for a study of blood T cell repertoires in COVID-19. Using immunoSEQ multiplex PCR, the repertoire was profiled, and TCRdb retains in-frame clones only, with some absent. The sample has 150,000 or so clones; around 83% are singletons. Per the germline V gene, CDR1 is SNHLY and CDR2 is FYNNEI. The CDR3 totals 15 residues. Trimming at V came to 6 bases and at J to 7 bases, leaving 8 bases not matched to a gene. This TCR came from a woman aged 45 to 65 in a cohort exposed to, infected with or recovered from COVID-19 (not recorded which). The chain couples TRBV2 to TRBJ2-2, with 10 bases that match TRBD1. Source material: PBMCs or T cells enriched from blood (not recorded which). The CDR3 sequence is CASSPAGTGVGELFF. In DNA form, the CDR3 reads TGTGCCAGCAGCCCTGCCGGGACAGGGGTCGGGGAGCTGTTTTTT.